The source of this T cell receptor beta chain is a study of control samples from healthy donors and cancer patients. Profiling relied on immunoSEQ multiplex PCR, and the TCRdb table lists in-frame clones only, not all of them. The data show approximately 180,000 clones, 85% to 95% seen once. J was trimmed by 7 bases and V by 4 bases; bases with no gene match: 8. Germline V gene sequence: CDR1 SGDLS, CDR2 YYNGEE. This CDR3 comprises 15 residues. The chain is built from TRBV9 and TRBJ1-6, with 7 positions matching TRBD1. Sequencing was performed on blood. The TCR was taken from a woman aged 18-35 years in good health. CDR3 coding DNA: TGTGCCAGCAGCCCTGGGGACAGTAGGAATTCACCCCTCCACTTT. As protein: CASSPGDSRNSPLHF.